This T cell receptor (beta chain) was sequenced for a study of monozygotic twins with inflammatory bowel disease. Turning to this clonotype: Its antigen is as yet unknown.

TCRdb re-called the 5' RACE reads; one entry per CDR3 protein, DNA not given. The sample table includes 110,000 or so distinct CDR3 sequences. The study, taken as a whole, reports: Distinct T cell subtypes could not be told apart.

The CDR3 sequence is 16 residues long. Germline CDR1 MNHEY, CDR2 SMNVEV (reference sequence). This receptor was identified in a human donor with ulcerative colitis or Crohn's disease, or a healthy co-twin of an affected twin (not recorded which). Sequenced material: blood. V gene TRBV27 combines with J gene TRBJ2-7; TCRdb's D call of TRBD2 is untestable without DNA. CDR3 protein: CASSLLRGGGSYEQYF.